These 22 T cell receptor beta chains were all obtained from the same sample, sequenced in a study of T cell repertoires in cytomegalovirus infection. Using its own MiXCR run on the reads, TCRdb lists one record per CDR3 protein. The sample has fewer than 900,000 distinct CDR3 sequences, around 29% seen once; the top ten hold less than 15%. These TCRs are of unknown antigen specificity. Source: cultured CD8+ T cells from PBMCs, taken from culture after CMV antigen stimulation. The source is a human donor in good health (CMV status not recorded). Some clones in this sample may be carry-over from other donors' samples.

This clonotype was observed a few times. The genes are TRBV9 and TRBJ2-5, with 8 bases aligning to TRBD2. J was trimmed by 2 bases and V by 4 bases; bases with no gene match: 13. This CDR3 contains 17 residues. Germline-derived CDR1 and CDR2 are SGDLS and YYNGEE. The CDR3 spells CASSPRMAGGRQETQYF. The CDR3 DNA reads TGTGCCAGCAGCCCAAGGATGGCGGGGGGCAGGCAAGAGACCCAGTACTTC.

The chain carries TRBV4-1 and TRBJ1-5; no clear D. Trimming stripped 0 bases from V and 5 bases from J, with 14 bases between. The CDR3 has 16 residues. CDR1 is MGHRA, CDR2 YSYEKL, per germline. The CDR3 DNA sequence: TGCGCCAGCAGCCAAGATAGGGCCTTAGCCCATCAGCCCCAGCATTTT. It translates to CASSQDRALAHQPQHF.

This clonotype was picked up many times. CDR3 sequence: CASSLPPAVGNYGYTF. CDR3 DNA sequence: TGTGCCAGCAGCCTGCCTCCGGCCGTTGGGAACTATGGCTACACCTTC. The chain has TRBV7-2 and TRBJ1-2; D gene ambiguous. Per germline, CDR1 SGHTA and CDR2 FQGNSA. V was shortened by 5 bases and J by 2 bases, with 18 bases between the two germline ends. The CDR3 loop spans 16 amino acids.

The chain couples TRBV27 to TRBJ2-3; tentative D call: TRBD2 (5 bases). Germline CDR1 reads MNHEY; CDR2 reads SMNVEV (reference sequence). CDR3 size: 14 residues. The V and J ends lost 4 bases and 4 bases respectively, with 12 bases between them. CDR3 bases: TGTGCCAGCAGTTCAGCCGGAGGTGCAGATACGCAGTATTTT. Its translation is CASSSAGGADTQYF.

V and J are TRBV7-9 and TRBJ2-2, with D perhaps matching TRBD2 (6 bases). The CDR3 totals 16 residues. V was clipped by 2 bases and J by 0 bases, with 10 bases between them. The V gene's germline CDR1 is SEHNR and CDR2 FQNEAQ (reference sequence). The CDR3 region has the DNA TGTGCCAGCAGCTTAACCGGGACTGCGAACACCGGGGAGCTGTTTTTT. Its protein product is CASSLTGTANTGELFF.

The rearrangement joins TRBV11-2 to TRBJ2-3, with a weak D call TRBD2 (5 bases). Trimming stripped 3 bases from V and 0 bases from J, with 19 bases between. CDR1 and CDR2 from the germline V gene are SGHAT and FQNNGV. The CDR3 is 18 residues long. The CDR3 nucleotides read TGTGCCAGCAGCTTTCTCGGACTGCCAACCACTAGCACAGATACGCAGTATTTT. Translating it yields CASSFLGLPTTSTDTQYF.

This clonotype was recorded a few times. V gene TRBV6-2 or TRBV6-3 combines with J gene TRBJ1-2; 8 nucleotides match TRBD1. Trimming took 8 bases from V and 0 from J; bases not matched to a gene: 14. The CDR3 is 17 amino acids. The V gene's germline CDR1 is MNHEY and CDR2 SVGEGT. The CDR3 is CASDGPGQALPNYGYTF. CDR3 nucleotides: TGTGCCAGCGATGGACCGGGACAGGCGCTGCCTAACTATGGCTACACCTTC.

The CDR3 sequence is CASSRVSTEAFF. The CDR3 bases are TGTGCCAGCTCAAGGGTCAGCACTGAAGCTTTCTTT. The chain links TRBV7-6 to TRBJ1-1; D gene unclear. Germline CDR1 and CDR2: SGHVS and FNYEAQ. Trimming took 8 bases from V and 4 from J, leaving 11 bases between them. The CDR3 covers 12 residues.

The chain joins TRBV6-2 or TRBV6-3 to TRBJ1-5; D is perhaps TRBD1 (5 bases). Germline CDR1 reads MNHEY; CDR2 reads SVGEGT. V lost 7 bases and J 4 bases, leaving 23 bases between the germline ends. The CDR3 is 17 residues long. The CDR3 is CASNGHGQGPENQPQHF. CDR3 nucleotide sequence: TGTGCCAGCAACGGACATGGGCAGGGACCCGAAAATCAGCCCCAGCATTTT.

The J gene is TRBJ1-1, the V gene TRBV19, with TRBD1 identical over 7 bases. CDR1 is LNHDA and CDR2 is SQIVND in the germline V gene (reference sequence). The CDR3 runs 15 residues. V was clipped by 3 bases and J by 1 base; unmatched bases: 5. This CDR3 reads CASSMSWTGNTEAFF. The CDR3 nucleotides read TGTGCCAGTAGTATGTCCTGGACAGGGAACACTGAAGCTTTCTTT.

The chain carries TRBV6-6 and TRBJ2-5; unclear D gene. Germline lookup yields CDR1 MNHNY and CDR2 SVGAGI (reference sequence). The CDR3 has 11 amino acids. Trimming cost V 8 bases and J 5 bases, with 9 bases left between them. The CDR3 DNA follows: TGTGCCAGCGAACTGGGGGAGACCCAGTACTTC. Encoded protein: CASELGETQYF.

There are many counts of this clonotype. The chain employs TRBV7-8 and TRBJ2-7, with D tentatively TRBD2 (5 bases). CDR1 SGHVS and CDR2 FQNEAQ come from the germline V gene. The V end was cut by 1 base, the J end by 5 bases, with 9 bases between. The CDR3 extends over 13 amino acids. CDR3 loop: CASSLERGNEQYF. The CDR3 DNA reads as TGTGCCAGCAGCTTAGAACGGGGAAACGAGCAGTACTTC.

This clonotype has only a few counts. The chain is built from TRBV7-2 and TRBJ2-2, with D perhaps matching TRBD1 (5 bases). The CDR3 has 14 amino acids. Per the germline V gene, CDR1 is SGHTA and CDR2 is FQGNSA. With 4 bases removed from V and 1 base from J, the gap between germline ends came to 7 bases. CDR3 sequence: CASSWTRNTGELFF. CDR3 nucleotides: TGTGCCAGCAGCTGGACAAGGAACACCGGGGAGCTGTTTTTT. Drawing the rest from reference TRBV7-2 and TRBJ2-2, the complete variable domain is GAGVSQSPSNKVTEKGKDVELRCDPISGHTALYWYRQSLGQGLEFLIYFQGNSAPDKSGLPSDRFSAERTGGSVSTLTIQRTQQEDSAVYLCASSWTRNTGELFFGEGSRLTVL.

This clonotype was seen a handful of times. The chain is built from TRBV6-2 or TRBV6-3 and TRBJ2-7, with D maybe TRBD2 (6 bases). This CDR3 is built from 14 residues. Germline V gene lookup returns CDR1 MNHEY and CDR2 SVGEGT. V was cut by 10 bases and J by 3 bases, with 19 bases left in between. CDR3 coding DNA: TGTGCCACAAAAGCGGAGGGATCGCTCTACGAGCAGTACGTC. Protein: CATKAEGSLYEQYV.

Ten or more counts support this clonotype. The rearrangement uses TRBV7-9 and TRBJ1-1; D remains unclear. The CDR3 consists of 12 residues. Trimming took off 5 bases at V and 6 bases at J, with 10 bases between the two ends. Per the germline V gene, CDR1 is SEHNR and CDR2 is FQNEAQ (reference sequence). The CDR3 here is CASSATVPEAFF. CDR3 nucleotides: TGTGCCAGCAGCGCCACAGTGCCTGAAGCTTTCTTT.

Comments on this clonotype: Germline and junction disagree at one end, which may indicate a read error. The J gene is TRBJ1-2, the V gene TRBV11-2; D not certain. This CDR3 has 11 amino acids. Germline V gene data show CDR1 as SGHAT and CDR2 as FQNNGV. The CDR3 reads CASSLVVSIDF. Here the CDR3 DNA reads TGTGCCAGCAGCTTAGTGGTCTCCATCGACTTC.

This clonotype was seen a few times. V usage is TRBV7-9 and J usage is TRBJ1-3; D ambiguous. CDR3 size: 14 residues. Germline CDR1 and CDR2: SEHNR and FQNEAQ (reference sequence). V lost 5 bases, J lost 4 bases, and 12 bases lay in between. For the CDR3, the DNA is TGTGCCAGCAGCCCCCCGGGTTTCGGAAACACCATATATTTT. This encodes CASSPPGFGNTIYF.

The J gene is TRBJ2-1, the V gene TRBV7-6; D ambiguous. CDR1 SGHVS and CDR2 FNYEAQ come from the germline V gene. Deletions cut 1 base from V and 0 bases from J, with 16 bases between. The CDR3 length is 18 residues. The CDR3 DNA sequence: TGTGCCAGCAGCTTAGGCTATCTAACGAAGAGCTCCTACAATGAGCAGTTCTTC. It translates to CASSLGYLTKSSYNEQFF.

The CDR3 DNA sequence: TGTGCCAGCAGCGAGACGGGGCGCTTGAGCAATCAGCCCCAGCATTTT. Its translation is CASSETGRLSNQPQHF. The J gene is TRBJ1-5, the V gene TRBV6-1, with D tentatively TRBD1 (5 bases). The V end lost 6 bases, the J end lost 1 base, and 16 bases lay between the germline ends. The CDR3 has 16 residues. Germline V CDR1 and CDR2: MNHNS, SASEGT.

The chain combines TRBV12-3 or TRBV12-4 with TRBJ1-1, with 9 bases lining up with TRBD1. Trimming took 5 bases from V and 3 from J; bases not matched to a gene: 13. This CDR3 has 17 residues. The CDR3 coding sequence is TGTGCCAGCAGTCCGACCCGACAGGGGGTGTGGGACACTGAAGCTTTCTTT. Translation: CASSPTRQGVWDTEAFF.

This clonotype was seen more than once but under ten times. The V gene is TRBV7-9, the J gene TRBJ2-3; D possibly corresponds to TRBD2 (6 bases). Germline assignment: CDR1 SEHNR and CDR2 FQNEAQ (reference sequence). There are 15 residues in the CDR3. Trimming shortened V by 5 bases and J by 1 base, and 13 bases separated the two germline ends. CDR3 in amino acids: CASSPWSGGTDTQYF. Written as DNA, the CDR3 is TGTGCCAGCAGCCCCTGGTCGGGGGGCACAGATACGCAGTATTTT.

This clonotype was detected only a few times. The chain combines TRBV7-6 with TRBJ2-1, with D tentatively TRBD1 (5 bases). Trimming cost V 5 bases and J 9 bases, with 8 bases left between them. Germline lookup yields CDR1 SGHVS and CDR2 FNYEAQ. CDR3 length: 11 residues. The CDR3 here is CASSSRVEQFF. The CDR3 nucleotides read TGTGCCAGCAGCAGCAGGGTTGAGCAGTTCTTC.